This T cell receptor (beta chain) emerged from a study of blood T cell repertoires in COVID-19. Study-level information: Italy, Spain and the United States were the sources of the convalescent and acute COVID-19 samples. The cDNA or gDNA used as material had been derived from T cells, B-cell-depleted T cells, or PBMCs.

V shed 0 bases, J shed 5 bases, and the junction held 1 base outside the gene matches. This CDR3 is built from 15 residues. Germline CDR1 is SGHNT and CDR2 is YYREEE (reference sequence). Clones were sequenced by immunoSEQ multiplex PCR, and TCRdb holds only the in-frame ones, with some missing. The sample gives about 240,000 clones, 70% to 90% of which show up once; around 3% is in the top ten. The sample taken for sequencing was PBMCs or T cells enriched from blood (not recorded which). The receptor was isolated from a woman between 35 and 50 years old with acute COVID-19. V usage is TRBV5-4 and J usage is TRBJ2-3, with TRBD2 identical over 12 bases. CDR3 sequence reads: CASSLASGREDTQYF. The CDR3 nucleotides are TGTGCCAGCAGCTTGGCTAGCGGGAGGGAAGATACGCAGTATTTT. The variable domain in full, completed from reference TRBV5-4 and TRBJ2-3, reads ETGVTQSPTHLIKTRGQQVTLRCSSQSGHNTVSWYQQALGQGPQFIFQYYREEENGRGNFPPRFSGLQFPNYSSELNVNALELDDSALYLCASSLASGREDTQYFGPGTRLTVL.